Presented here are 30 T cell receptor beta chains from one specimen sequenced in a study of blood T cell repertoires in COVID-19. Clones were sequenced by immunoSEQ multiplex PCR, and TCRdb holds only the in-frame ones, with some missing. The sample holds approximately 150,000 clones, 82% seen once. Sequencing was done on a sample of peripheral blood. The receptors come from a woman in her sixties or seventies with acute or convalescent COVID-19.

The CDR3 protein is CATSRDLSRGPQPQHF. The CDR3 DNA is TGTGCCACCAGCAGAGATCTCAGCAGGGGGCCTCAGCCCCAGCATTTT. The chain recombines TRBV15 with TRBJ1-5, with 8 bases that match TRBD1. This CDR3 region has 16 residues. The germline CDR1 and CDR2 sequences are LNHNV and YYDKDF (reference sequence). J was trimmed by 6 bases and V by 0 bases; bases with no gene match: 7.

The chain combines TRBV28 with TRBJ2-7; weak D call: TRBD1 (6 bases). Trimming took 4 bases from V and 2 from J, leaving 12 bases between them. Germline values: CDR1 MDHEN, CDR2 SYDVKM. The CDR3 is 14 residues long. Here the CDR3 DNA reads TGTGCCAGCAGTTCGAGGGGGATTACCTACGAGCAGTACTTC. Protein sequence: CASSSRGITYEQYF.

The chain links TRBV5-5 to TRBJ1-2, with D possibly being TRBD1 (5 bases). This CDR3 is built from 15 residues. In germline, CDR1 is SGHKS, CDR2 YYEKEE (reference sequence). The ends were cut back, 5 bases at V and 8 bases at J, with 22 bases in the middle. DNA for the CDR3: TGTGCCAGCAGTCGTACGACAGCCTCTGACCTAGGCTACACCTTC. This encodes CASSRTTASDLGYTF. The variable domain in full, completed from reference TRBV5-5 and TRBJ1-2, reads DAGVTQSPTHLIKTRGQQVTLRCSPISGHKSVSWYQQVLGQGPQFIFQYYEKEERGRGNFPDRFSARQFPNYSSELNVNALLLGDSALYLCASSRTTASDLGYTFGSGTRLTVV.

V gene TRBV5-6 combines with J gene TRBJ2-7; perhaps TRBD2 as D (6 bases). Germline values: CDR1 SGHDT, CDR2 YYEEEE. The CDR3 is made up of 16 amino acids. V was clipped by 3 bases and J by 0 bases, with 16 bases between them. CDR3 sequence: CASSSTLAIDSYEQYF. DNA of the CDR3: TGTGCCAGCAGCTCTACTCTAGCGATAGACTCCTACGAGCAGTACTTC.

J is TRBJ2-1 and V is TRBV7-8, with D maybe TRBD2 (7 bases). This CDR3 has 14 amino acids. Trimming shortened V by 0 bases and J by 9 bases, and 12 bases separated the two germline ends. CDR1 SGHVS and CDR2 FQNEAQ come from the germline V gene. The DNA for the CDR3 is TGTGCCAGCAGCTTAGCGGGGGGGCAAAGTGAGCAGTTCTTC. Translation gives CASSLAGGQSEQFF.

V gene TRBV5-8 combines with J gene TRBJ1-3; TRBD1 matches at 7 bases. There are 15 residues in the CDR3. The trim removed 5 bases at V and 0 bases at J, leaving 5 bases unmatched. Germline CDR1 SGHTS, CDR2 YDEGEE. The CDR3 DNA is TGTGCCAGCAGTATGGACAGGTACTCTGGAAACACCATATATTTT. The encoded protein is CASSMDRYSGNTIYF.

The V call is TRBV13, the J call TRBJ1-2; D gene uncertain. The germline V and J ends were trimmed by 2 bases and 7 bases, with 14 bases remaining between them. There are 14 residues in the CDR3. Germline V gene data show CDR1 as PRHDT and CDR2 as FYEKMQ (reference sequence). In DNA, the CDR3 is TGTGCCAGCAGCTTAAGTGAGGGTGTCGGTGGCTACACCTTC. It translates to CASSLSEGVGGYTF. Full variable domain (missing parts from reference TRBV13 and TRBJ1-2): AAGVIQSPRHLIKEKRETATLKCYPIPRHDTVYWYQQGPGQDPQFLISFYEKMQSDKGSIPDRFSAQQFSDYHSELNMSSLELGDSALYFCASSLSEGVGGYTFGSGTRLTVV.

J is TRBJ2-1 and V is TRBV4-3; perhaps TRBD2 as D (6 bases). The CDR3 extends over 17 amino acids. V shed 4 bases and J shed 0 bases, with 16 bases lying between them. Germline loops: CDR1 LGHNA, CDR2 YSLEER. In DNA, the CDR3 is TGCGCCAGCAGCCCGAGTGTTCGCGGGGCCTCCTACAATGAGCAGTTCTTC. Its protein product is CASSPSVRGASYNEQFF.

This clone was recorded once. The V call is TRBV6-5, the J call TRBJ2-7; 11 bases fit TRBD1. Losses at the gene ends were 2 bases for V and 3 bases for J; bases not matched to a gene: 6. CDR1 and CDR2 from the germline V gene are MNHEY and SVGAGI. The CDR3 runs 16 residues. In DNA, the CDR3 is TGTGCCAGCAGTTACACAGGGACAGGGGGGATCTACGAGCAGTACTTC. Its protein product is CASSYTGTGGIYEQYF.

The rearrangement links TRBV6-6 to TRBJ2-7; possible D gene TRBD2, 6 bases. The CDR3 runs to 13 residues. Germline CDR1 reads MNHNY; CDR2 reads SVGAGI (reference sequence). V was shortened by 5 bases and J by 6 bases, with 14 bases between the two germline ends. Here the CDR3 reads CASSETRLSEQYF. As DNA, the CDR3 is TGTGCCAGCAGTGAGACTAGGCTCAGCGAGCAGTACTTC.

The chain uses TRBV14 and TRBJ1-3; D is unclear. The V and J ends lost 4 bases and 3 bases respectively, with 10 bases between them. The germline V gene has CDR1 SGHDN and CDR2 FVKESK. The CDR3 runs to 14 residues. Here the CDR3 DNA reads TGTGCCAGCAGCCGCCTGATAGATGGAAACACCATATATTTT. It is translated as CASSRLIDGNTIYF.

V is TRBV7-2 and J is TRBJ2-7, with TRBD1 matching over 10 bases. The J segment lost 7 bases and the V segment lost 4 bases, leaving 4 bases of the junction unmatched. Germline CDR1 is SGHTA and CDR2 is FQGNSA. This CDR3 region has 13 residues. The CDR3 coding sequence is TGTGCCAGCAGCTGGGGACAGGGGAGAGAGCAGTACTTC. Amino acids: CASSWGQGREQYF.

V gene TRBV6-2 or TRBV6-3 combines with J gene TRBJ1-5; TRBD1 matches 9 bases. The germline gives CDR1 MNHEY, CDR2 SVGEGT. The V and J ends lost 2 bases and 3 bases, in that order; junction bases with no gene match: 11. The CDR3 has 18 residues. The CDR3 sequence: CASSYPGQGKVDNQPQHF. The CDR3 region has the DNA TGTGCCAGCAGTTACCCTGGACAGGGGAAAGTTGACAATCAGCCCCAGCATTTT.

J is TRBJ2-3 and V is TRBV25-1, with TRBD2 matching over 10 bases. Germline trimming cut 6 bases from V and 1 base from J; bases unmatched to any gene: 13. This CDR3 region has 18 residues. Germline CDR1 is MGHDK and CDR2 is SYGVNS. CDR3 sequence reads: CASSPTRERGGRTDTQYF. CDR3 bases: TGTGCCAGCAGCCCGACGAGGGAGCGGGGGGGTCGCACAGATACGCAGTATTTT.

The chain combines TRBV30 with TRBJ2-7, with 9 bases matching TRBD2. Per germline, CDR1 GTSNPN and CDR2 SVGIG (reference sequence). V gave up 3 bases and J gave up 5 bases; unmatched junction bases: 5. The CDR3 is 13 amino acids. This chain's CDR3 is CAWRASGTHEQYF. CDR3 nucleotides: TGTGCCTGGAGGGCTAGCGGGACTCACGAGCAGTACTTC.

This clone was seen only a few times. DNA for the CDR3: TGTGCCAGCAGCACCGACAGGGTAGTTTATAATTCACCCCTCCACTTT. It specifies CASSTDRVVYNSPLHF. The chain has TRBV7-2 and TRBJ1-6, with TRBD1 matching 7 bases. V was pared by 5 bases and J by 4 bases, with 8 bases of the junction left unmatched. The CDR3 runs 16 residues. Per germline, CDR1 SGHTA and CDR2 FQGNSA.

The chain carries TRBV5-1 and TRBJ2-1; TRBD1 might be the D (6 bases). CDR1 and CDR2 from the germline V gene are SGHRS and YFSETQ. The CDR3 has 15 residues. V was cut by 2 bases and J by 7 bases, with 16 bases left in between. The CDR3 coding sequence is TGCGCCAGCAGCTTTCAGGTTAGTGGGACAAATGAGCAGTTCTTC. Translating it yields CASSFQVSGTNEQFF.

The V call is TRBV6-5, the J call TRBJ2-7; tentatively, D is TRBD1 (6 bases). This CDR3 is 14 amino acids long. Germline lookup yields CDR1 MNHEY and CDR2 SVGAGI. V was shortened by 6 bases and J by 2 bases, with 14 bases between the two germline ends. The CDR3 DNA follows: TGTGCCAGCAGGGGGGAACAGGGCACCTACGAGCAGTACTTC. It yields the protein CASRGEQGTYEQYF.

The gene calls are TRBV7-2 and TRBJ1-4; D remains ambiguous. V was cut by 5 bases and J by 8 bases, with 15 bases left in between. This CDR3 is built from 14 residues. Germline CDR1 SGHTA, CDR2 FQGNSA. Here the CDR3 DNA reads TGTGCCAGCAGCCCCCAGAATGGAGGCGAAAAACTGTTTTTT. This translates into CASSPQNGGEKLFF.

V gene TRBV5-1 combines with J gene TRBJ2-2, with 7 bases identical to TRBD1. The germline V gene has CDR1 SGHRS and CDR2 YFSETQ. V trimming: 1 base; J trimming: 1 base; junction bases outside the gene matches: 4. The CDR3 consists of 16 residues. The CDR3 region is CASSLRQGKNTGELFF. In DNA form, the CDR3 reads TGCGCCAGCAGCTTGAGACAGGGAAAGAACACCGGGGAGCTGTTTTTT.

J is TRBJ2-7 and V is TRBV4-3, with TRBD2 identical over 9 bases. The ends lost 5 bases at V and 4 bases at J; junction bases unmatched: 9. This CDR3 is 15 amino acids long. Germline assignment: CDR1 LGHNA and CDR2 YSLEER. The CDR3 nucleotides are TGCGCCAGCAGCGAGGTGGCGGGAGGGCCATACGAGCAGTACTTC. Protein product: CASSEVAGGPYEQYF.

The chain uses TRBV2 and TRBJ2-5; 10 bases fit TRBD2. Germline V lookup: CDR1 SNHLY, CDR2 FYNNEI. The CDR3 consists of 16 residues. Trimming took 9 bases from V and 5 from J; bases not matched to a gene: 15. Here the CDR3 DNA reads TGTGCCAGGGAAACCTTTAGACTAGCGGGCGGTGAGACCCAGTACTTC. Residues: CARETFRLAGGETQYF.

The J gene is TRBJ1-6, the V gene TRBV19, with 9 bases aligning to TRBD1. This CDR3 spans 18 amino acids. CDR1 is LNHDA and CDR2 is SQIVND in the germline V gene (reference sequence). After removal of 6 bases from V and 5 bases from J, the junction contained 14 bases not matched to a gene. This chain's CDR3 is CASRSAYRGPGNNSPLHF. The CDR3 DNA sequence: TGTGCCAGTAGGAGCGCTTACAGGGGGCCGGGGAATAATTCACCCCTCCACTTT.

The chain recombines TRBV13 with TRBJ2-7, with D possibly TRBD1 on 5 matching bases. The germline V gene has CDR1 PRHDT and CDR2 FYEKMQ (reference sequence). V lost 5 bases and J lost 0, with 14 bases in between. The CDR3 sequence is 15 residues long. The CDR3, as DNA: TGTGCCAGCAGCCCCGGGTTGCAGGGCTCCTACGAGCAGTACTTC. It codes for CASSPGLQGSYEQYF.

The J gene is TRBJ1-2, the V gene TRBV5-4; D remains unclear. V gave up 6 bases and J gave up 6 bases, with 18 bases separating them. Looked up from germline, CDR1 is SGHNT and CDR2 is YYREEE (reference sequence). This CDR3 comprises 14 residues. In nucleotides, the CDR3 is TGTGCCAGCACCCAGGAGGGTAAGGAAAATGGCTACACCTTC. Translation gives CASTQEGKENGYTF.

V is TRBV19 and J is TRBJ2-2; D might be TRBD1 (6 bases). The CDR3 is 14 amino acids. V was trimmed by 7 bases and J by 3 bases, leaving 12 bases between them. CDR1 LNHDA and CDR2 SQIVND come from the germline V gene (reference sequence). CDR3 bases: TGTGCCAGTAAGAGAAAGGGGGACACCGGGGAGCTGTTTTTT. Translated: CASKRKGDTGELFF.

V gene TRBV2 combines with J gene TRBJ2-1; weak D call: TRBD2 (6 bases). CDR1 is SNHLY and CDR2 is FYNNEI in the germline V gene. The CDR3 extends over 12 amino acids. V lost 6 bases to trimming and J lost 9 bases, with 12 bases between them. In DNA, the CDR3 is TGTGCCAGCAGGGAGCAGGGAGGTGAGCAGTTCTTC. As protein: CASREQGGEQFF. The whole variable domain, filled in from reference TRBV2 and TRBJ2-1, reads EPEVTQTPSHQVTQMGQEVILRCVPISNHLYFYWYRQILGQKVEFLVSFYNNEISEKSEIFDDQFSVERPDGSNFTLKIRSTKLEDSAMYFCASREQGGEQFFGPGTRLTVL.

The rearrangement uses TRBV6-2 or TRBV6-3 and TRBJ1-5; TRBD1 is a possible D gene (6 bases). The V gene's germline CDR1 is MNHEY and CDR2 SVGEGT. Trimming stripped 0 bases from V and 4 bases from J, with 7 bases between. The length of the CDR3 is 14 residues. The CDR3 DNA follows: TGTGCCAGCAGTTACTCTCAGGGGAATCAGCCCCAGCATTTT. It specifies CASSYSQGNQPQHF.

The genes are TRBV6-5 and TRBJ2-2, with 7 bases that match TRBD2. The V gene's germline CDR1 is MNHEY and CDR2 SVGAGI. This CDR3 region has 14 residues. Trimming removed 4 bases from V and 6 bases from J; junction bases left unmatched: 5. CDR3 amino acids: CASSSTSVAGELFF. As DNA, the CDR3 is TGTGCCAGCAGTTCAACTAGCGTCGCCGGGGAGCTGTTTTTT.

The J gene is TRBJ2-7, the V gene TRBV19; D is possibly TRBD2 (5 bases). Trimming removed 0 bases from V and 6 bases from J, with 9 bases in between. Germline assignment: CDR1 LNHDA and CDR2 SQIVND (reference sequence). This CDR3 comprises 13 residues. CDR3 loop: CASSIDVAGEQYF. The CDR3 DNA follows: TGTGCCAGTAGTATAGATGTGGCGGGCGAGCAGTACTTC.